What follows describes a single T cell receptor beta chain. The antigen is undetermined. Generated by immunoSEQ multiplex PCR, the TCRdb table keeps only in-frame clones and is missing some. Of some 23,000 clones listed, just over 70% are singletons. CDR1 and CDR2 from the germline V gene are SGHTS and YDEGEE. Trimming took 0 bases from V and 7 from J, leaving 16 bases between them. The CDR3 is 15 residues long. The entry originates in a study of a mutant IDH1 vaccine in newly diagnosed glioma. Study background: Previous care, which was radiotherapy, temozolomide, or both, most often involved both. Overall study findings and caveats: Patients mounted vaccine-induced immune responses in 93.3% of cases.

As for time point: week 11, during vaccination. It was 300 ug of mutant IDH1 20-mer peptide that made up each vaccine dose, given with topical imiquimod. The rearrangement uses TRBV5-8 and TRBJ1-1; no clear D. The source is a man younger than 30 with glioma. Some clones in this sample may be carry-over from other donors' samples. Sample: peripheral blood mononuclear cells (PBMCs), taken from a glioma patient whose treatment included an IDH1 peptide vaccine. CDR3 sequence reads: CASSLAGHRRREAFF. CDR3 coding DNA: TGTGCCAGCAGCTTGGCCGGGCACAGACGCCGTGAAGCTTTCTTT.